These T cell receptor beta chains were read from a single sample in a study of cytomegalovirus exposure and HLA in healthy donors. Using immunoSEQ multiplex PCR, the repertoire was profiled, and TCRdb retains in-frame clones only, with some absent. The sample lists about 95,000 clones, approximately 72% occurring once. Sequences were obtained from PBMCs. The receptors stem from a man aged 18-30 years in good health and CMV-seropositive. Each CDR3 is given with its conserved first and last residue. A D gene is named only where the DNA matches it firmly. The size entry is marked missing in some rows and otherwise reads once, few, many or a size class.

>TRBV5-1|TRBJ1-2|few|-
TGCGCCAGCAGCTTTACCCCGGGGGACTATGGCTACACCTTC
CASSFTPGDYGYTF
>TRBV14|TRBJ1-5|-|-
TGTGCCAGCAGATACACGATGTATAGCAATCAGCCCCAGCATTTT
CASRYTMYSNQPQHF
>TRBV19|TRBJ2-3|-|TRBD2
TGTGCCAGTAGTCCAGGACTAGCGACTAGCACAGATACGCAGTATTTT
CASSPGLATSTDTQYF
>TRBV2|TRBJ1-3|few|-
TGTGCCAGCAGTGAGTTGGCAGGCCCTGGAAACACCATATATTTT
CASSELAGPGNTIYF
>TRBV7-9|TRBJ1-2|-|-
TGTGCCAGCAGCTTAGAATCCTTGCGATATAACTATGGCTACACCTTC
CASSLESLRYNYGYTF
>TRBV18|TRBJ2-4|-|TRBD2
TGTGCCAGCTCACCGTCTAGCGGGGGAAACATTCAGTACTTC
CASSPSSGGNIQYF
>TRBV6-5|TRBJ2-7|once|-
TGTGCCAGCAGTTACGGGACAGAGCAGTACTTC
CASSYGTEQYF
>TRBV10-2|TRBJ2-7|-|-
TGCGCCAGCAAGGGGCCTTCCTACGAGCAGTACTTC
CASKGPSYEQYF
>TRBV4-1|TRBJ2-7|-|-
TGCGCCAGCAGCCACCTTGGAGACAGATTACCGTACGAGCAGTACTTC
CASSHLGDRLPYEQYF
>TRBV27|TRBJ1-5|-|-
TGTGCCAGCAGTTTATCAGGGGCCCATATCTCTTATAGCAATCAGCCCCAGCATTTT
CASSLSGAHISYSNQPQHF
>TRBV27|TRBJ1-5|-|-
TGTGCCAGCAGTGACCTACAGGCCTCCGAGCCCCAGCATTTT
CASSDLQASEPQHF
>TRBV14|TRBJ2-1|-|-
TGTGCCAGCAGCCAAGATCGAGGAGGTGAGCAGTTCTTC
CASSQDRGGEQFF
>TRBV7-6|TRBJ1-1|-|-
TGTGCCAGCAGCTTAGAACAGAACACTGAAGCTTTCTTT
CASSLEQNTEAFF
>TRBV28|TRBJ1-2|-|-
TGTGCCAGCAGTTTATCTCGGTGGGGCAGGGTCGTGGAAGGCTACACCTTC
CASSLSRWGRVVEGYTF
>TRBV4-1|TRBJ1-1|-|-
TGCGCCAGCAGCCAGCCAAGGGGGAACACTGAAGCTTTCTTT
CASSQPRGNTEAFF
>TRBV27|TRBJ2-7|-|TRBD1
TGTGCCAGCAGTTTAATTACAGGGGTCGAGCAGTACTTC
CASSLITGVEQYF
>TRBV10-3|TRBJ2-1|-|-
TGTGCCATCAGTCTGACGGACAGAGACAATGAGCAGTTCTTC
CAISLTDRDNEQFF
>TRBV4-1|TRBJ2-7|-|-
TGCGCCAGCAGCGAGGAGGGCGGACAGGTCTCCTACGAGCAGTACTTC
CASSEEGGQVSYEQYF
>TRBV27|TRBJ2-6|-|TRBD1
TGTGCCACGTCCGGGACAGGGACTGGGGCCAACGTCCTGACTTTC
CATSGTGTGANVLTF
>TRBV18|TRBJ2-1|many|-
TGTGCCAGCTCACCAGGGGCAGAGCAGTTCTTC
CASSPGAEQFF
>TRBV6-5|TRBJ2-5|-|-
-
CASSFGQGYQETQYF
>TRBV29-1|TRBJ1-1|-|TRBD1
TGCAGCGTTGAAGTCATGGGGCAGGGGGGCCTTACAGCTTTCTTT
CSVEVMGQGGLTAFF